Below are 15 T cell receptor beta chains sequenced from a single sample in a study of cytomegalovirus exposure and HLA in healthy donors. It was with 60 Vbeta and 13 Jbeta primers that the PCR ran. Clones were sequenced by immunoSEQ multiplex PCR, and TCRdb holds only the in-frame ones, with some missing. The table shows more than 95,000 clones, with 60% to 80% occurring only once. The sequencing input was PBMCs. The receptors come from a man aged 50-59 years in good health and CMV-seropositive.

The gene calls are TRBV27 and TRBJ2-7; weak D call: TRBD1 (5 bases). Germline lookup yields CDR1 MNHEY and CDR2 SMNVEV (reference sequence). This CDR3 spans 15 amino acids. Trimming shortened V by 4 bases and J by 0 bases, and 13 bases separated the two germline ends. In DNA form, the CDR3 reads TGTGCCAGCAGTTCTATGACAGAGAGCTCCTACGAGCAGTACTTC. The encoded protein is CASSSMTESSYEQYF.

The V and J genes are TRBV7-7 and TRBJ1-1, with D maybe TRBD1 (6 bases). V lost 6 bases and J lost 4, with 12 bases in between. Germline CDR1 SSHAT, CDR2 FNYEAQ (reference sequence). This CDR3 region has 13 residues. The CDR3 DNA is TGTGCCAGCAGTGAGCAGGGGAGCACTGAAGCTTTCTTT. It codes for CASSEQGSTEAFF.

The chain uses TRBV2 and TRBJ2-1; no definite D call. The V gene lost 7 bases and the J gene lost 0 bases, with 13 bases spanning the gap. Germline V gene lookup returns CDR1 SNHLY and CDR2 FYNNEI. CDR3 size: 15 residues. This chain's CDR3 is CASNLRPSSYNEQFF. DNA for the CDR3: TGTGCCAGCAACCTCAGGCCAAGCTCCTACAATGAGCAGTTCTTC. The variable domain in full, with the rest retrieved from reference TRBV2 and TRBJ2-1, is EPEVTQTPSHQVTQMGQEVILRCVPISNHLYFYWYRQILGQKVEFLVSFYNNEISEKSEIFDDQFSVERPDGSNFTLKIRSTKLEDSAMYFCASNLRPSSYNEQFFGPGTRLTVL.

The chain recombines TRBV7-9 with TRBJ2-4; a weak D match, TRBD1 (5 bases). The germline CDR1 and CDR2 sequences are SEHNR and FQNEAQ (reference sequence). V lost 4 bases and J 5 bases, leaving 6 bases between the germline ends. The CDR3 sequence is 12 residues long. CDR3 protein: CASSSQENIQYF. DNA of the CDR3: TGTGCCAGCAGCTCACAGGAAAACATTCAGTACTTC.

The gene calls are TRBV5-1 and TRBJ1-4; TRBD1 aligns across 7 bases. This CDR3 is built from 16 residues. Per germline, CDR1 SGHRS and CDR2 YFSETQ. J lost 8 bases, V lost 3 bases, and 13 bases had no gene match. The CDR3 region is CASSSPTGAQGEKLFF. In DNA, the CDR3 is TGCGCCAGCAGCTCACCTACAGGGGCACAAGGCGAAAAACTGTTTTTT.

The chain is built from TRBV7-9 and TRBJ2-1, with D tentatively TRBD1 (6 bases). Looked up from germline, CDR1 is SEHNR and CDR2 is FQNEAQ (reference sequence). CDR3 size: 18 residues. The V end lost 6 bases, the J end lost 1 base, and 22 bases lay between the germline ends. The CDR3 DNA is TGTGCCAGCAGAGTGTTGGTGGGGGCTGGTAGTTCCTACAATGAGCAGTTCTTC. This translates into CASRVLVGAGSSYNEQFF.

V usage is TRBV19 and J usage is TRBJ2-3, with D perhaps TRBD2 (7 bases). Trimming pared 7 bases from V and 4 bases from J, leaving 21 bases between. This CDR3 is built from 16 residues. Germline V gene data show CDR1 as LNHDA and CDR2 as SQIVND (reference sequence). The DNA of the CDR3 is TGTGCCAGTAAAGTTTTTGGGGGGGGCAGGTCAGATACGCAGTATTTT. As protein: CASKVFGGGRSDTQYF.

The J gene is TRBJ2-1, the V gene TRBV5-4; 7 nucleotides match TRBD2. The CDR3 spans 12 residues. Losses at the gene ends were 1 base for V and 9 bases for J; bases not matched to a gene: 1. Per germline, CDR1 SGHNT and CDR2 YYREEE (reference sequence). In DNA, the CDR3 is TGTGCCAGCAGCTTGTCGGGAGGTGAGCAGTTCTTC. Translated: CASSLSGGEQFF.

The chain couples TRBV29-1 to TRBJ2-1, with TRBD2 identical over 14 bases. Unmatched junction bases numbered 18, after V lost 4 bases and J lost 7 bases. The CDR3 has 19 residues. The germline gives CDR1 SQVTM, CDR2 ANQGSEA. Here the CDR3 DNA reads TGCAGCGTTGCCCGACTAGCGGGAGGGCCTAGGTTTTTTTCTAATGAGCAGTTCTTC. This gives the protein CSVARLAGGPRFFSNEQFF.

The V call is TRBV7-2, the J call TRBJ2-5; 7 positions agree with TRBD2. The germline V gene encodes CDR1 SGHTA and CDR2 FQGNSA. This CDR3 has 16 amino acids. With V trimmed by 2 bases and J by 5 bases, 11 bases remained unmatched. As DNA, the CDR3 is TGTGCCAGCAGCTTAAACGAGGTAGCGGGCTATGAGACCCAGTACTTC. Translating gives CASSLNEVAGYETQYF.

Comment on this clone: At one boundary the junction diverges from the germline segment, which might be a read error. The chain employs TRBV9 and TRBJ2-1, with 8 bases fitting TRBD2. This CDR3 is built from 15 residues. Germline V gene lookup returns CDR1 SGDLS and CDR2 YYNGEE. The CDR3: CTSSVRSGSYNEQFF. The CDR3 nucleotides are TGTACCAGCAGTGTACGGAGCGGGAGCTACAATGAGCAGTTCTTC.

This clone has just a few counts. The chain links TRBV10-3 to TRBJ1-2; TRBD1 agrees at 8 bases. V lost 6 bases and J lost 0; bases outside the gene matches: 9. Germline CDR1 and CDR2: ENHRY and SYGVKD. The CDR3 contains 16 residues. CDR3 in amino acids: CAISLGQGAPNYGYTF. CDR3 nucleotides: TGTGCCATCAGCTTAGGACAGGGAGCCCCTAACTATGGCTACACCTTC.

This chain uses TRBV19 with TRBJ2-4, with TRBD1 identical over 7 bases. V was clipped by 3 bases and J by 4 bases; unmatched bases: 6. This CDR3 is built from 15 residues. Germline lookup yields CDR1 LNHDA and CDR2 SQIVND (reference sequence). Here the CDR3 DNA reads TGTGCCAGTAGTATCACTGGGACAGCTAAAAACATTCAGTACTTC. Translation gives CASSITGTAKNIQYF.

The rearrangement links TRBV14 to TRBJ1-6, with 12 bases aligning to TRBD1. The CDR3 is 15 amino acids. The V gene end was trimmed by 4 bases and the J gene end by 8 bases; junction bases not matched to a gene: 3. Germline V CDR1 and CDR2: SGHDN, FVKESK. Here the CDR3 DNA reads TGTGCCAGCAGCCGGGACAGGGGGCGCGATTCACCCCTCCACTTT. It translates to CASSRDRGRDSPLHF.

A few counts support this clone. The J gene is TRBJ1-1, the V gene TRBV19; no clear D. From germline, CDR1 is LNHDA and CDR2 SQIVND (reference sequence). The CDR3 runs 15 residues. Trimming cost V 7 bases and J 1 base, with 16 bases left between them. In DNA form, the CDR3 reads TGTGCCAGTACCCCCGGGAGCTGGAGGAACACTGAAGCTTTCTTT. Translated, it gives CASTPGSWRNTEAFF.